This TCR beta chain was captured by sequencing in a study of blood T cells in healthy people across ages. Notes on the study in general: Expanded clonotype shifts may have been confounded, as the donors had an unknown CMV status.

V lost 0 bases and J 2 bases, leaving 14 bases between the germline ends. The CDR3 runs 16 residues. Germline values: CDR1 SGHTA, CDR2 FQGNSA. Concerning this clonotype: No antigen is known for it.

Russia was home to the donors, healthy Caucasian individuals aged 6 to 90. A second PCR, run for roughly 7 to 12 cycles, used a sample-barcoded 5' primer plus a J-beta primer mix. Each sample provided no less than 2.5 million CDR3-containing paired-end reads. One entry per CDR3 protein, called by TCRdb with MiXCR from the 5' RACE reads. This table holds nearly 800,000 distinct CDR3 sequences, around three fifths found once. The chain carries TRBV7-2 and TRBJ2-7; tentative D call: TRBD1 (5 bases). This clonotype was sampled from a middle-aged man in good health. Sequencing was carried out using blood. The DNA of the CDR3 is TGTGCCAGCAGCTTAGCGCCAACAGGAGTACCCTACGAGCAGTACTTC. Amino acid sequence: CASSLAPTGVPYEQYF.